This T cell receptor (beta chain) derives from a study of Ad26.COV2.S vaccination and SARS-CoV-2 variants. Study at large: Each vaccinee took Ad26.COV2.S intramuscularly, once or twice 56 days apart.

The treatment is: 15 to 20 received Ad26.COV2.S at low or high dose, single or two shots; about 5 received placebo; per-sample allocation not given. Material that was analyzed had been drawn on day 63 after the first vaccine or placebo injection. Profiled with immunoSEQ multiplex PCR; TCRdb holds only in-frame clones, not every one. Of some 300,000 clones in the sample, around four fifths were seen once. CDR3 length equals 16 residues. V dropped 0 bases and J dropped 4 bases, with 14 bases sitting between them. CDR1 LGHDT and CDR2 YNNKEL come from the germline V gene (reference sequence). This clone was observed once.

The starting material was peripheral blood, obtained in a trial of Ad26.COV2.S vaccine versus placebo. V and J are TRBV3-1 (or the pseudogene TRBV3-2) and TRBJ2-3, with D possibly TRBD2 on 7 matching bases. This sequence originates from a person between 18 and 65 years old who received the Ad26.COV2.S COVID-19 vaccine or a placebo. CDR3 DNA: TGTGCCAGCAGCCAAGATCTTGCGGGGGCCTCAGATACGCAGTATTTT. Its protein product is CASSQDLAGASDTQYF.